The TCR beta chain under discussion was sequenced for a study of blood T cell repertoires in COVID-19. Looking at the study overall: Spain, Italy and the United States supplied samples that represented acute and convalescent COVID-19.

The repertoire was sequenced with immunoSEQ multiplex PCR; TCRdb's copy has only in-frame clones and lacks some. The data show about 210,000 clones, 84% seen once. A COVID-19 case was met by exposed participants within 2 weeks before study entry. Trimming cost V 5 bases and J 4 bases, with 9 bases left between them. The CDR3 runs to 13 residues. The germline CDR1 and CDR2 sequences are SGHTA and FQGNSA. The sample was PBMCs or T cells enriched from blood (not recorded which). This receptor was taken from a woman aged 30 to 39 who had been exposed to COVID-19. The V call is TRBV7-2, the J call TRBJ1-3; the D is unclear. CDR3 nucleotide sequence: TGTGCCAGCAGCATGGCGGGGGGAAACACCATATATTTT. Translation gives CASSMAGGNTIYF.